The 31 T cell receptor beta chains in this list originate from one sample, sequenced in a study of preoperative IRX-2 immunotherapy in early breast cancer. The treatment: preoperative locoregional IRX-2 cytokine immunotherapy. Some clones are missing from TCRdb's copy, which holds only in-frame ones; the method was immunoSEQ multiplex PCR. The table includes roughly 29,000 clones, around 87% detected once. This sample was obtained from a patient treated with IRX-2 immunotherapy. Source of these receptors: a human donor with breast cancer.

For the CDR3, the DNA is TGTGCCAGTACTCTGGGCCGCAATCAGCCCCAGCATTTT. Its translation: CASTLGRNQPQHF. V usage is TRBV19 and J usage is TRBJ1-5; D call uncertain. V lost 7 bases and J lost 2, with 9 bases in between. The CDR3 consists of 13 residues. From germline, CDR1 is LNHDA and CDR2 SQIVND (reference sequence). Based on the CDR3 plus reference TRBV19 and TRBJ1-5, the full variable domain is DGGITQSPKYLFRKEGQNVTLSCEQNLNHDAMYWYRQDPGQGLRLIYYSQIVNDFQKGDIAEGYSVSREKKESFPLTVTSAQKNPTAFYLCASTLGRNQPQHFGDGTRLSIL.

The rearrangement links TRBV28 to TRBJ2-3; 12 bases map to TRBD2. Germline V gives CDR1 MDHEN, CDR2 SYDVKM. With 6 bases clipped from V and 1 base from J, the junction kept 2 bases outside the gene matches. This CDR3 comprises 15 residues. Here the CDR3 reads CASRTSGGRTDTQYF. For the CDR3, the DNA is TGTGCCAGCAGGACTAGCGGGGGCCGCACAGATACGCAGTATTTT. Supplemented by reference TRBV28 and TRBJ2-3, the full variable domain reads DVKVTQSSRYLVKRTGEKVFLECVQDMDHENMFWYRQDPGLGLRLIYFSYDVKMKEKGDIPEGYSVSREKKERFSLILESASTNQTSMYLCASRTSGGRTDTQYFGPGTRLTVL.

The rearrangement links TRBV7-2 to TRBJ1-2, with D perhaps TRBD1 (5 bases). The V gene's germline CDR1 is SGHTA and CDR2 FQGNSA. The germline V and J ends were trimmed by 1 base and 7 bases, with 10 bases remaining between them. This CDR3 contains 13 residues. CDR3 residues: CASSLVERGGYTF. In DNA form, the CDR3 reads TGTGCCAGCAGCTTAGTTGAGAGGGGTGGCTACACCTTC.

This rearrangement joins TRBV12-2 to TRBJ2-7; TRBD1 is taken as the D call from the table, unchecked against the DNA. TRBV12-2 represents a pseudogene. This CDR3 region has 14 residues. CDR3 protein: CASGGQIPPYEQYF. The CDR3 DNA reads TGTGCAAGTGGGGGACAGATCCCCCCCTACGAGCAGTACTTC.

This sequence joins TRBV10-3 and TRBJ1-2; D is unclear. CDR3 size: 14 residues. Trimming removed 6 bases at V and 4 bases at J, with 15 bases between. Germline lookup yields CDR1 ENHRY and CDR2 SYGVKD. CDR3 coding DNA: TGTGCCATCAGCGATACCGGGCTCATCTATGGCTACACCTTC. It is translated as CAISDTGLIYGYTF.

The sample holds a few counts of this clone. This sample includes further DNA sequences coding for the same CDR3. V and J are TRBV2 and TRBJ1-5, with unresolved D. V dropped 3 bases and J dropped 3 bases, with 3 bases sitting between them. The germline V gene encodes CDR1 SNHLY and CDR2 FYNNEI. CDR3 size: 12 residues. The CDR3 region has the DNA TGTGCCAGCAGTGAGCCCAATCAGCCCCAGCATTTT. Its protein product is CASSEPNQPQHF. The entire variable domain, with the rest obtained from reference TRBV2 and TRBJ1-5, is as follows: EPEVTQTPSHQVTQMGQEVILRCVPISNHLYFYWYRQILGQKVEFLVSFYNNEISEKSEIFDDQFSVERPDGSNFTLKIRSTKLEDSAMYFCASSEPNQPQHFGDGTRLSIL.

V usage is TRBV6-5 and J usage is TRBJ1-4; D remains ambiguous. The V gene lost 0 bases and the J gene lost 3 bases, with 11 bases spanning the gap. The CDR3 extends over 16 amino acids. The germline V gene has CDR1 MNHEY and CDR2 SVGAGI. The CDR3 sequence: CASSYSWTPSNEKLFF. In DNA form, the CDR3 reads TGTGCCAGCAGTTACTCCTGGACGCCATCTAATGAAAAACTGTTTTTT.

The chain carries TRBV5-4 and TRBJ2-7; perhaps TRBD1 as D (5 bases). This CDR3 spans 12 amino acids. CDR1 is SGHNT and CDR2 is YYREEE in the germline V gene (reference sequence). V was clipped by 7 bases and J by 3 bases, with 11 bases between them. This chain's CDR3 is CASQGQGYEQYF. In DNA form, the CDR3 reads TGTGCCAGCCAAGGGCAGGGCTACGAGCAGTACTTC. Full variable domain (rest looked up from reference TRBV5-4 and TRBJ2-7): ETGVTQSPTHLIKTRGQQVTLRCSSQSGHNTVSWYQQALGQGPQFIFQYYREEENGRGNFPPRFSGLQFPNYSSELNVNALELDDSALYLCASQGQGYEQYFGPGTRLTVT.

The CDR3 reads CASSRLRDSYEQYF. CDR3 bases: TGTGCCAGTAGTAGACTCCGGGACAGCTACGAGCAGTACTTC. V gene TRBV19 combines with J gene TRBJ2-7; 7 bases match TRBD1. V was clipped by 4 bases and J by 3 bases; unmatched bases: 6. The CDR3 runs to 14 residues. Germline CDR1 is LNHDA and CDR2 is SQIVND (reference sequence).

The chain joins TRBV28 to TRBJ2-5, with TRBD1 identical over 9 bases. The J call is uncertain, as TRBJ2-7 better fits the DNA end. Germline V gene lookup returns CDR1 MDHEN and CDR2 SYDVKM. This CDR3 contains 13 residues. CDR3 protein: CASRWTGAYEQYF. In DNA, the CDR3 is TGTGCCAGCAGATGGACAGGGGCCTACGAGCAGTACTTC.

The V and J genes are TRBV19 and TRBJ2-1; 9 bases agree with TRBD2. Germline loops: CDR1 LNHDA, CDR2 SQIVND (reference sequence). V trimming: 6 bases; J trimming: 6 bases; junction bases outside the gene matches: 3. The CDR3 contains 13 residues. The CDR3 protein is CASSSAGGNEQFF. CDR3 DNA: TGTGCCAGTAGCTCAGCGGGAGGCAATGAGCAGTTCTTC.

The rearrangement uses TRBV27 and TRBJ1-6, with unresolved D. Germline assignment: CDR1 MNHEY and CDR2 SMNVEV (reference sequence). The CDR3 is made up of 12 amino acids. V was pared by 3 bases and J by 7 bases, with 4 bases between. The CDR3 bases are TGTGCCAGCAGTTTGGTAAATTCACCCCTCCACTTT. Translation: CASSLVNSPLHF.

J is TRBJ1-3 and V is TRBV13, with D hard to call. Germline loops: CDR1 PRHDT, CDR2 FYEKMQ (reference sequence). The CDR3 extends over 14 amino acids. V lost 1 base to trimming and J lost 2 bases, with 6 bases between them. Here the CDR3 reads CASSLASTGNTIYF. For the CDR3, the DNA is TGTGCCAGCAGCTTAGCATCCACTGGAAACACCATATATTTT.

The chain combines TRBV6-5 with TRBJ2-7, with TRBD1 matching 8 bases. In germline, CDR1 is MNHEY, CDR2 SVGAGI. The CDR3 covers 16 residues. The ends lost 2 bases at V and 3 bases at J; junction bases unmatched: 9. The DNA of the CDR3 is TGTGCCAGCAGTTACGCAAGCAGGGGGCTCAACTACGAGCAGTACTTC. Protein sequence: CASSYASRGLNYEQYF.

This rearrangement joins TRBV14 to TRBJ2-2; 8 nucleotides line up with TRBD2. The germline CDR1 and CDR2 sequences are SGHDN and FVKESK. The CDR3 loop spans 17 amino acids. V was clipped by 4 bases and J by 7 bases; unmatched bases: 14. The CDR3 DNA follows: TGTGCCAGCAGCCCCCAGTTGGGCGGGAGGTTCTTCGGGGAGCTGTTTTTT. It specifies CASSPQLGGRFFGELFF.

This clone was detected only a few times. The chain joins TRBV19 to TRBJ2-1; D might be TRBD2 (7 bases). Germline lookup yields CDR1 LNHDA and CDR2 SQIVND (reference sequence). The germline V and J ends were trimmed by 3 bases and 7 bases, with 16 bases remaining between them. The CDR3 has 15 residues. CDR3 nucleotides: TGTGCCAGTAGTATGGCCAGGGGAGGGGAGAATGAGCAGTTCTTC. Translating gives CASSMARGGENEQFF.

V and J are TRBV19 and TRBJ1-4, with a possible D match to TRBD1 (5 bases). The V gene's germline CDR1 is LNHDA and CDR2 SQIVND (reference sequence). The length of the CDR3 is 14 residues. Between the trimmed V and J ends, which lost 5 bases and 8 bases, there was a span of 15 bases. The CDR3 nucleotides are TGTGCCAGTAGTTTCCAGGGTAGAGGAGAAAAACTGTTTTTT. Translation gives CASSFQGRGEKLFF.

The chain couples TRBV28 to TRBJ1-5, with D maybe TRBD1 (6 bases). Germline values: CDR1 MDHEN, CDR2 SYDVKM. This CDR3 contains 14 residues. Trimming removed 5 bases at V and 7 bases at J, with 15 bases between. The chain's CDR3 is CASSLLAGQQPQHF. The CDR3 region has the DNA TGTGCCAGCAGTCTACTCGCGGGACAACAGCCCCAGCATTTT.

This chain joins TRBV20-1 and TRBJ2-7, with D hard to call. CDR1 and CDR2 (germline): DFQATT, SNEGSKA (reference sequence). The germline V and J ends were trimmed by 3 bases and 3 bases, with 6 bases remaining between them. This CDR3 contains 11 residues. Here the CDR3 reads CSASDGYEQYF. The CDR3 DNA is TGCAGTGCTAGTGACGGCTACGAGCAGTACTTC.

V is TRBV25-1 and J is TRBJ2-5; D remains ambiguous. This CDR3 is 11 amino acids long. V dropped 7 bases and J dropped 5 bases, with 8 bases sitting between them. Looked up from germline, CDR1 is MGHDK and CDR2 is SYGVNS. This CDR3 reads CASTGWETQYF. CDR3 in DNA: TGTGCCAGCACTGGGTGGGAGACCCAGTACTTC.

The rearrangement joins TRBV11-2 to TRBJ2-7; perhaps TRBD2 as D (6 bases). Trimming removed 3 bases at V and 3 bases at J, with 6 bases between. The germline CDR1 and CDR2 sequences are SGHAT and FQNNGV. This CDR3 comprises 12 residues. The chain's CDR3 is CASSLTSYEQYF. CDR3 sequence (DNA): TGTGCCAGCAGCTTGACTAGCTACGAGCAGTACTTC.

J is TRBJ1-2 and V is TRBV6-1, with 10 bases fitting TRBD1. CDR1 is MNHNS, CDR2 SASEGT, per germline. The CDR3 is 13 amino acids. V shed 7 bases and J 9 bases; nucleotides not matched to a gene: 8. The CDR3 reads CASTLGGQGSYTF. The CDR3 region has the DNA TGTGCCAGCACTCTAGGGGGACAGGGGAGCTACACCTTC.

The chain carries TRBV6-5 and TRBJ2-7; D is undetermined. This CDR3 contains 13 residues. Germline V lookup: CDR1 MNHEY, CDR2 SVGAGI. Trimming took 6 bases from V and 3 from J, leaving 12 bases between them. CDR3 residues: CASRRLRNYEQYF. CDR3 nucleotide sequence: TGTGCCAGCAGGAGGCTCCGTAACTACGAGCAGTACTTC.

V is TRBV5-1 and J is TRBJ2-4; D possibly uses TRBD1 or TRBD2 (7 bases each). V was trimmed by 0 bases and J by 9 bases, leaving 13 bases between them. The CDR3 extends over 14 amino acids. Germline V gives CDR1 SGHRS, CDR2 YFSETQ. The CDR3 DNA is TGCGCCAGCAGCTTGGGGACAGGCGGGGGCATTCAGTACTTC. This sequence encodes CASSLGTGGGIQYF.

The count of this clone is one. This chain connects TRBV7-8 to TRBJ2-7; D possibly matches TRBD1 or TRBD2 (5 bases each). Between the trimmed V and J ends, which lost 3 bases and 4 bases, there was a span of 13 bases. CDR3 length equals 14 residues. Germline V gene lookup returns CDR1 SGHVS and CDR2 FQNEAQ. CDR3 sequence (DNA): TGTGCCAGCAGCTTCCGGGACGAGGATTACGAGCAGTACTTC. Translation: CASSFRDEDYEQYF.

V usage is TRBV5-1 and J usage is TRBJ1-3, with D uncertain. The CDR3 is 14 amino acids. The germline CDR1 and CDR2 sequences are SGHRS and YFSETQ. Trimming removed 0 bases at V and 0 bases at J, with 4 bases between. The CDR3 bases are TGCGCCAGCAGCTTGGATCCCTCTGGAAACACCATATATTTT. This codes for CASSLDPSGNTIYF.

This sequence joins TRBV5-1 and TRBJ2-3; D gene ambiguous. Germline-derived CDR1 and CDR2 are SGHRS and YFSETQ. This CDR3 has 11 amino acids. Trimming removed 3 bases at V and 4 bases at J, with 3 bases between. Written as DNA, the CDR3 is TGCGCCAGCAGCTCCGCAGATACGCAGTATTTT. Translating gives CASSSADTQYF.

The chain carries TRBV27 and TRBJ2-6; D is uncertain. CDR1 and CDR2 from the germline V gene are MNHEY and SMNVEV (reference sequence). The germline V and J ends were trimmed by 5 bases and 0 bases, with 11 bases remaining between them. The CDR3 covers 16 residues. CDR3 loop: CASSLETPSGANVLTF. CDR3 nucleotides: TGTGCCAGCAGTCTGGAGACCCCCTCTGGGGCCAACGTCCTGACTTTC.

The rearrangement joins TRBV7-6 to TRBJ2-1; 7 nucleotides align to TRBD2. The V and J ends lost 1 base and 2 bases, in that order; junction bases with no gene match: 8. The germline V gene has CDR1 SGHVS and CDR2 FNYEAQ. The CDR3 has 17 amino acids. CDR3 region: CASSLGSGSGAYNEQFF. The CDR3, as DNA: TGTGCCAGCAGCTTAGGTTCGGGGAGCGGGGCCTACAATGAGCAGTTCTTC.

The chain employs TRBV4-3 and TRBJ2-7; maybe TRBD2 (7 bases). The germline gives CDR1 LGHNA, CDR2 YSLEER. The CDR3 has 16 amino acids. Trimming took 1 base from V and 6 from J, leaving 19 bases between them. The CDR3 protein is CASSQVGRGGPVEQYF. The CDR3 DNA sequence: TGCGCCAGCAGCCAAGTTGGGAGGGGGGGGCCAGTCGAGCAGTACTTC.

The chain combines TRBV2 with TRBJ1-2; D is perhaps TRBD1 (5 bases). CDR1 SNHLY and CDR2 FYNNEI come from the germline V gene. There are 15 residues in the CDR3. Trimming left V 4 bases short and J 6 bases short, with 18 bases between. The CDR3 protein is CASSVERYRKDGYTF. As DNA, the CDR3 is TGTGCCAGCAGTGTTGAAAGGTACAGGAAGGATGGCTACACCTTC.